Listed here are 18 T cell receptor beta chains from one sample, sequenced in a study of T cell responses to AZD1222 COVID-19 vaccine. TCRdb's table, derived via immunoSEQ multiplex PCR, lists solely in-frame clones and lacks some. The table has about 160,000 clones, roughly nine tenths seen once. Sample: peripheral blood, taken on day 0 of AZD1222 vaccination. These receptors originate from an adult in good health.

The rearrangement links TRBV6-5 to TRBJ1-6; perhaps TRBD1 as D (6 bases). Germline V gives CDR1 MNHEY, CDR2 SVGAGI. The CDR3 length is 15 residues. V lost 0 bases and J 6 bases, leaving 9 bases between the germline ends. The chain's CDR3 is CASSYSTRGNSPLHF. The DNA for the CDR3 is TGTGCCAGCAGTTACTCGACCAGGGGTAATTCACCCCTCCACTTT.

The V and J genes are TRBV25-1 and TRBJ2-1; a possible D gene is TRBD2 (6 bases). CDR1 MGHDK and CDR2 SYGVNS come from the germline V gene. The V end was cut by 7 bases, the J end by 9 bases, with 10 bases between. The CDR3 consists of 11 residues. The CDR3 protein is CASKAGIEQFF. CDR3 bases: TGTGCCAGCAAGGCGGGGATTGAGCAGTTCTTC. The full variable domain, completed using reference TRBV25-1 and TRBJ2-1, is EADIYQTPRYLVIGTGKKITLECSQTMGHDKMYWYQQDPGMELHLIHYSYGVNSTEKGDLSSESTVSRIRTEHFPLTLESARPSHTSQYLCASKAGIEQFFGPGTRLTVL.

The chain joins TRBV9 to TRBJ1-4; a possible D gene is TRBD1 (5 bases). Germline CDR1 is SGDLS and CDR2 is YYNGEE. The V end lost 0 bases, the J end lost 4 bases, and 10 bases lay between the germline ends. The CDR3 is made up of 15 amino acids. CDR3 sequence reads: CASSVEGQSNEKLFF. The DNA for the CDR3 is TGTGCCAGCAGCGTAGAGGGGCAGAGTAATGAAAAACTGTTTTTT.

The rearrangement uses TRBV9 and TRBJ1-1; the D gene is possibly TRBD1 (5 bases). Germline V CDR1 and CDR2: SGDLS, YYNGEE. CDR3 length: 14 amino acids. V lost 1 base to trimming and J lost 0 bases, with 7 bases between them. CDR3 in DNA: TGTGCCAGCAGCGTACTAGGGGTGAACACTGAAGCTTTCTTT. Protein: CASSVLGVNTEAFF.

CDR3 residues: CASSGLGTSRNEQFF. In DNA, the CDR3 is TGTGCCAGCAGTGGCCTAGGGACGTCAAGGAATGAGCAGTTCTTC. The chain links TRBV6-4 to TRBJ2-1; the D call may be TRBD1 or TRBD2 (5 bases each). V was clipped by 4 bases and J by 7 bases, with 17 bases between them. Per the germline V gene, CDR1 is MRHNA and CDR2 is SNTAGT. The CDR3 extends over 15 amino acids.

The CDR3 nucleotides read TGTGCCAGCAGTTTGACAGGGGGAGGCGGTGAAAAACTGTTTTTT. Residues: CASSLTGGGGEKLFF. This chain connects TRBV25-1 to TRBJ1-4; 9 nucleotides match TRBD1. The CDR3 runs to 15 residues. Germline V gives CDR1 MGHDK, CDR2 SYGVNS. The V and J ends lost 5 bases and 7 bases, in that order; junction bases with no gene match: 8.

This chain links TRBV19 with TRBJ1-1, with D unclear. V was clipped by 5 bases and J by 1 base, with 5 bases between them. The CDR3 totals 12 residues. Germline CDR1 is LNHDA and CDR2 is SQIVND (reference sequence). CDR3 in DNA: TGTGCCAGTAGTGGGCCGAACACTGAAGCTTTCTTT. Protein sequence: CASSGPNTEAFF.

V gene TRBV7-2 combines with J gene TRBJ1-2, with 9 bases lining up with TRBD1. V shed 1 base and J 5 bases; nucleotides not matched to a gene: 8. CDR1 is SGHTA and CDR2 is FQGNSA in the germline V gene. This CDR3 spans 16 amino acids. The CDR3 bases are TGTGCCAGCAGCTTAGATTCTGGGACAGGGCGTTATGGCTACACCTTC. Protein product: CASSLDSGTGRYGYTF.

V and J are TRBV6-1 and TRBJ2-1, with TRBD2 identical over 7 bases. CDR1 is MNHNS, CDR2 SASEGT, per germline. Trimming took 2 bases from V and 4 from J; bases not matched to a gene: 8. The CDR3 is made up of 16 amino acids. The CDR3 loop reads CASSEYSSGLYNEQFF. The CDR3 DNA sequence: TGTGCCAGCAGTGAATATTCTAGCGGTTTATACAATGAGCAGTTCTTC.

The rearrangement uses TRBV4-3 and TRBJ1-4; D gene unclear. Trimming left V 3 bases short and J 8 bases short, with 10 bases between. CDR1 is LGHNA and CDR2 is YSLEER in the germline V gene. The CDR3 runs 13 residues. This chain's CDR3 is CASSQTPREKLFF. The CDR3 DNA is TGCGCCAGCAGCCAGACCCCGCGGGAAAAACTGTTTTTT.

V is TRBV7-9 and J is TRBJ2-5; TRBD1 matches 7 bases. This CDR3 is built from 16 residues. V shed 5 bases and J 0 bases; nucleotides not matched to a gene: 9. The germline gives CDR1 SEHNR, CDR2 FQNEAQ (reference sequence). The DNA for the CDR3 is TGTGCCAGCAGCCTATCCGGGACAGAATACCAAGAGACCCAGTACTTC. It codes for CASSLSGTEYQETQYF.

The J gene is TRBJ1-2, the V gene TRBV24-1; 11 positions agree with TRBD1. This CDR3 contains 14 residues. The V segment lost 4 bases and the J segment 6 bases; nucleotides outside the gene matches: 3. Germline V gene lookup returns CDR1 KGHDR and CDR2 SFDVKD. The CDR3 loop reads CATSDRTGGNGYTF. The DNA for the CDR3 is TGTGCCACCAGTGACAGGACAGGGGGCAATGGCTACACCTTC.

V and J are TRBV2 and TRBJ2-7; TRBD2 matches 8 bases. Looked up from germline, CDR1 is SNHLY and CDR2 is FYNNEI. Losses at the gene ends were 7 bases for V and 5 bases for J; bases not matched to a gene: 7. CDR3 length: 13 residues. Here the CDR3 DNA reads TGTGCCAGCAATAAGCGGGAGTACGACGAGCAGTACTTC. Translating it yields CASNKREYDEQYF.

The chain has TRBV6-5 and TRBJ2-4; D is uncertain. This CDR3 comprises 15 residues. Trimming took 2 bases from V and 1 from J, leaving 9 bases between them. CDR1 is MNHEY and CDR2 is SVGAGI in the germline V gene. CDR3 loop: CASSYDRVAKNIQYF. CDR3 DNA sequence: TGTGCCAGCAGTTACGATCGGGTGGCCAAAAACATTCAGTACTTC.

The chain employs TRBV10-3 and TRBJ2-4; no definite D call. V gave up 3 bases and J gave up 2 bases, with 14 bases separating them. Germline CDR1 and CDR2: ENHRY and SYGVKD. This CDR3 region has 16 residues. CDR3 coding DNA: TGTGCCATCAGTGAAGTGGCCGGCGTTACCAAAAACATTCAGTACTTC. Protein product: CAISEVAGVTKNIQYF.

The CDR3 bases are TGTGCCAGCAGCTTACTATCTAGCACTGAAGCTTTCTTT. As protein: CASSLLSSTEAFF. The rearrangement links TRBV11-3 to TRBJ1-1, with D uncertain. CDR1 is SGHNT, CDR2 YENEEA, per germline. This CDR3 is built from 13 residues. The V and J ends lost 2 bases and 4 bases respectively, with 8 bases between them.

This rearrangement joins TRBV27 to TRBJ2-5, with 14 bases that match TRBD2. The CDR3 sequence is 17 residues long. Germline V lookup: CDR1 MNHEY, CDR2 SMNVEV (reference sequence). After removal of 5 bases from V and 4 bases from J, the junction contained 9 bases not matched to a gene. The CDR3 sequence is CASSGLAGGGARETQYF. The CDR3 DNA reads TGTGCCAGCAGTGGACTAGCGGGAGGAGGGGCTAGAGAGACCCAGTACTTC.

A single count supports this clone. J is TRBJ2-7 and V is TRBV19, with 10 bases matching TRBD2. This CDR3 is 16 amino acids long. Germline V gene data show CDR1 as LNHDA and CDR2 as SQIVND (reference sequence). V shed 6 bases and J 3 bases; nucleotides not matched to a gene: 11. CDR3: CASSPRVAGGHYEQYF. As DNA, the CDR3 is TGTGCCAGTAGCCCGAGGGTAGCGGGGGGACACTACGAGCAGTACTTC.